This T cell receptor (beta chain) was recovered during a study of blood T cell repertoires in COVID-19. This clone has just a few counts. In the source study's methods: Amplification of reference gene primers was used by the study to estimate nucleated cell counts. TCRdb keeps only in-frame clones here, not all; method: immunoSEQ multiplex PCR. For V, J and clone size, that table is used; D and trimming come from the DNA. The data show 90,000 or so clones, roughly 82% seen once. Germline values: CDR1 MNHEY, CDR2 SVGAGI. The CDR3 has 15 amino acids. J gave up 4 bases and V 8 bases, and 12 bases lay outside the gene matches.

J is TRBJ2-3 and V is TRBV6-5, with TRBD2 matching over 7 bases. The receptor was derived from a man in his 60s with acute or convalescent COVID-19. The sequenced material came from peripheral blood. This CDR3 reads CASVRGEGLSDTQYF. In DNA form, the CDR3 reads TGTGCCAGCGTACGGGGGGAGGGCTTATCAGATACGCAGTATTTT.